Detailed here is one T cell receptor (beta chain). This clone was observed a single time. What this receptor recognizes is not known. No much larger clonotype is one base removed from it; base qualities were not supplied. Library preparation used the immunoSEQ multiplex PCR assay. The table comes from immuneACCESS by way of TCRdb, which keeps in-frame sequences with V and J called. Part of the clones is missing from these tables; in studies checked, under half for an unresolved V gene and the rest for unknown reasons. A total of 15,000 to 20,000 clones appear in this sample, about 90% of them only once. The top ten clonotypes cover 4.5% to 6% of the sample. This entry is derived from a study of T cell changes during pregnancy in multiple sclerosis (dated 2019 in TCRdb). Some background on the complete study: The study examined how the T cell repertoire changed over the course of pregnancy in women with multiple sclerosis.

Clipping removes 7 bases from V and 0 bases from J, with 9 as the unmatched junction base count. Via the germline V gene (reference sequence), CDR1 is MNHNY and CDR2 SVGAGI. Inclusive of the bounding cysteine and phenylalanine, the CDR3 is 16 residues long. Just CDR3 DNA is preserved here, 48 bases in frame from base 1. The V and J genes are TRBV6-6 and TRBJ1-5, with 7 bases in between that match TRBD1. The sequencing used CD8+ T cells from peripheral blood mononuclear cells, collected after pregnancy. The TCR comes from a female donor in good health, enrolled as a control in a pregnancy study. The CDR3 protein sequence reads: CASTLGGPYSNQPQHF. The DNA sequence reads TGTGCCAGCACCCTAGGGGGCCCTTATAGCAATCAGCCCCAGCATTTT.